Listed below are T cell receptor beta chains from one sample, sequenced in a study of Graves' ophthalmopathy and Graves' hyperthyroidism. MiXCR, applied by TCRdb to the multiplex PCR reads, yields one record per CDR3 protein. The sample has 580,000 or so distinct CDR3 sequences, about 40% seen once. What was sequenced was peripheral blood or thyroid tissue (not recorded which). The receptors come from an adult man with Graves' hyperthyroidism. CDR3s include the opening cysteine and the closing phenylalanine or tryptophan. D genes are given only for firm matches. Expanded clones are given a class, and other clones once, few, many or no size at all.

V	D	size	J	DNA	CDR3
TRBV10-3	TRBD2	-	TRBJ2-1	TGTGCCATCAGTGACCCCGGACTAGCGGGAGCTTCCTACAATGAGCAGTTCTTC	CAISDPGLAGASYNEQFF
TRBV19	-	many	TRBJ2-7	TGTGCCAGTAGCCTACCTGGGTATAAGGAGCAGTACTTC	CASSLPGYKEQYF
TRBV25-1	-	-	TRBJ1-3	TGTGCCAGCAGTATACTAGCGGGGAACACCATATATTTT	CASSILAGNTIYF
TRBV20-1	TRBD1	few	TRBJ2-7	TGCAGTGCTCTAAGCGGACAGGATTCCTACGAGCAGTACTTC	CSALSGQDSYEQYF
TRBV6-6	-	-	TRBJ1-1	TGTGCCAGCAGTTACTTGTCGGGGGGGAACACTGAAGCTTTCTTT	CASSYLSGGNTEAFF
TRBV20-1	-	many	TRBJ1-6	TGCAGTGCTAGAGAGCCAGGACAGTATAATTCACCCCTCCACTTT	CSAREPGQYNSPLHF
TRBV6-2/TRBV6-3	-	few	TRBJ1-5	TGTGCCAGCAGTCCACTCGATTACAGGGACGCTCAGCCCCAGCATTTT	CASSPLDYRDAQPQHF
TRBV25-1	TRBD1	-	TRBJ1-1	TGTGCCAGCAGTGCAACCGGACAGGGGATGAACACTGAAGCTTTCTTT	CASSATGQGMNTEAFF
TRBV20-1	TRBD2	-	TRBJ2-5	TGCAGTGCTAGAGACACTAGCGGGGGCCATCAAGAGACCCAGTACTTC	CSARDTSGGHQETQYF
TRBV3-1	-	-	TRBJ1-3	TGTGCCAGCAGCCCTTATTTAGACAGGGGAAACACCATATATTTT	CASSPYLDRGNTIYF
TRBV25-1	TRBD2	-	TRBJ2-7	TGTGCTAGCTTAGCGGGAGGGCCGTGGGAGCAGTACTTC	CASLAGGPWEQYF
TRBV3-1	TRBD1	many	TRBJ2-7	TGTGCCAGCAGCCAGATGACAGGGAGTACCTACGAGCAGTACTTC	CASSQMTGSTYEQYF
TRBV7-9	TRBD1	-	TRBJ1-2	TGTGCCAGCAGCCGCCAGGGGGGCAGCGCTAACTATGGCTACACCTTC	CASSRQGGSANYGYTF
TRBV7-9	TRBD1	many	TRBJ1-1	TGTGCCAGCAGCCCGGGGACAGGGAAGAACACTGAAGCTTTCTTT	CASSPGTGKNTEAFF
TRBV20-1	-	many	TRBJ2-7	TGCAGTGCTAGATACGGGATTTTATACGAGCAGTACTTC	CSARYGILYEQYF
TRBV15	-	once	TRBJ2-5	TGTGCCACCGGCAGGACAGCCGAAGAGACCCAGTACTTC	CATGRTAEETQYF
TRBV7-9	TRBD2	-	TRBJ2-1	TGTGCCAGCAGCTTCTCTACTAGCGGGAATTACAATGAGCAGTTCTTC	CASSFSTSGNYNEQFF
TRBV7-3	TRBD1	-	TRBJ1-6	TGTGCCAGCAGCTCGCACGACCTACAGGGGGTAGATTCACCCCTCCACTTT	CASSSHDLQGVDSPLHF
TRBV12-5	TRBD1	-	TRBJ2-2	TGTGCCAGCAGTCTAGGACAGGCCTCGAACACCGGGGAGCTGTTTTTT	CASSLGQASNTGELFF
TRBV10-3	TRBD1	few	TRBJ1-3	TGTGCCAGCAGTTTAACAGGGGCCCACTCTGGAAACACCATATATTTT	CASSLTGAHSGNTIYF
TRBV28	TRBD1	few	TRBJ1-1	TGTGCCAGCAGTTCCAACAGGGGACCCACGAGATTAGCTTTCTTT	CASSSNRGPTRLAFF
TRBV20-1	-	many	TRBJ2-7	TGCAGTGCTAACTGGCAGGGACTCTACGAGCAGTACTTC	CSANWQGLYEQYF
TRBV12-3/TRBV12-4	-	many	TRBJ1-6	TGTGCCAGCAGCCAGGGTACTCCCCTCCACTTT	CASSQGTPLHF
TRBV29-1	TRBD1	many	TRBJ2-6	TGCAGCGTAGGACAGGGGGTCTCTGGGGCCAACGTCCTGACTTTC	CSVGQGVSGANVLTF
TRBV6-5	TRBD2	few	TRBJ2-7	TGTGCCAGCAGTTACGATCTGCGGGAGGGCTCCTACGAGCAGTGCTTC	CASSYDLREGSYEQCF
TRBV6-1	-	-	TRBJ1-1	TGTGCCAGCAGTCTCCGCCCTGGGACTGAAGCTTTCTTT	CASSLRPGTEAFF
TRBV27	-	few	TRBJ2-7	TGTGCCAGCAGTTTGGGCCCTTGGGAGGAGCAGTACTTC	CASSLGPWEEQYF
TRBV20-1	-	-	TRBJ2-6	TGCAGTGCTAGCCGGGGGGCCAACGTCCTGACTTTC	CSASRGANVLTF
TRBV7-2	-	-	TRBJ1-1	TGTGCCAGCAGTCGAGGGGCTGTCACTGAAGCTTTCTTT	CASSRGAVTEAFF
TRBV14	-	once	TRBJ2-3	TGTGCCAGCAGCCAAGTGTCCGGAAACACAGATACGCAGTATTTT	CASSQVSGNTDTQYF
TRBV24-1	-	many	TRBJ1-5	TGTGCCACCAGTTTAACGGCCAATCAGCCCCAGCATTTT	CATSLTANQPQHF
TRBV7-9	TRBD1	-	TRBJ1-3	TGTGCCAGCAGCCCGGACAGGGGAATAAACACCATATATTTT	CASSPDRGINTIYF
TRBV15	TRBD1	many	TRBJ1-1	TGTGCCACCAGCAGAGAAGACAGGGTATACACTGAAGCTTTCTTT	CATSREDRVYTEAFF
TRBV24-1	TRBD1	many	TRBJ1-1	TGTGCCACCAGTGAGCCACGGACAGGAGAGAACACTGAAGCTTTCTTT	CATSEPRTGENTEAFF
TRBV19	TRBD1	-	TRBJ1-5	TGTGCCAGTAGTACACAGGGGGGAGCTTACAATCAGCCCCAGCATTTT	CASSTQGGAYNQPQHF
TRBV20-1	-	many	TRBJ2-1	TGCAGTGCTAGAGTGGCCGATGAGCAGTTCTTC	CSARVADEQFF
TRBV9	-	-	TRBJ2-2	TGTGCCAGCAGCGTAGTTGGGCAGGTTGGTCGGAACACCGGGGAGCTATTTTTT	CASSVVGQVGRNTGELFF
TRBV24-1	TRBD1	-	TRBJ2-1	TGTGCCACCAGTGATGGACAGGGTAGCTCCTACAATGAGCAGTTCTTC	CATSDGQGSSYNEQFF
TRBV7-2	TRBD2	-	TRBJ2-7	TGTGCCAGCAGCTTAGCCCCTACACCTAGCGGGAGGGAGCAGTACTTC	CASSLAPTPSGREQYF
TRBV7-9	TRBD1	many	TRBJ1-2	TGTGCCAGCAGCTTCCACCTGGGACAGGGGACTTATGGCTACACCTTC	CASSFHLGQGTYGYTF
TRBV7-9	-	many	TRBJ1-2	TGTGCCAGCAGCTTAAGTTGGGGGGCGAAAGGCTACACCTTC	CASSLSWGAKGYTF
TRBV2	-	-	TRBJ2-1	TGTGCCAGCAGGGATAGCGGCAACTCCTACAATGAGCAGTTCTTC	CASRDSGNSYNEQFF
TRBV15	-	-	TRBJ2-7	TGTGCCACCAGCAGCCCAACTGGGCAGGGCGTTTTCTCCTACGAGCAGTACTTC	CATSSPTGQGVFSYEQYF
TRBV6-5	-	-	TRBJ1-6	TGTGCCAGCAAAAACATGGGCAATCAGCCCCTCCACTTT	CASKNMGNQPLHF
TRBV7-8	TRBD2	-	TRBJ2-7	TGTGCCAGCAGCTTCGCCGGGACTAGCGGGATTAGCTCCTACGAGCAGTACTTC	CASSFAGTSGISSYEQYF